The clone carrying this T cell receptor (beta chain) was recorded at least ten times. Its target is unknown. The read stops 3 residues short of the end of the CDR3; the missing end is completed from the germline J gene. Data came from immunoSEQ multiplex PCR; TCRdb stores just in-frame clones and leaves some out. The data show roughly 70,000 clones, with none appearing a single time. Germline lookup yields CDR1 SGHRS and CDR2 YFSETQ. The CDR3 runs to 15 residues. J lost 6 bases, V lost 0 bases, and 7 bases had no gene match. The sample comes from a study of T cell clonality in common variable immunodeficiency. General study points: Reportedly, TCR beta sequences from common variable immunodeficiency showed fewer deletions and N-nucleotide insertions. CVID subjects showed higher TCRbeta clonality than healthy controls.

Each donor provided about 5 to 8 ml of heparinized whole blood. V is TRBV5-1 and J is TRBJ1-2; the match to TRBD1 covers 8 bases. This TCR was sampled from a person aged 18 to 70 in good health. Sequencing was carried out using peripheral blood mononuclear cells. The covered CDR3 bases are TGCGCCAGCAGCTTGGAAGGCCAGGGGGCGGATGGC. This encodes CASSLEGQGADG. The whole CDR3 sequence reads CASSLEGQGADGYTF.